This TCR beta chain was sequenced in a study of blood T cell repertoires in COVID-19. About the study: The study drew acute and convalescent COVID-19 samples from the United States, Italy and Spain. PBMCs, B-cell-depleted T cells, or T cells were the source of the cDNA or gDNA that made up the material.

The CDR3 extends over 16 amino acids. Trimming left V 5 bases short and J 1 base short, with 17 bases between. Germline CDR1 SEHNR, CDR2 FQNEAQ (reference sequence). This clone appeared a single time. Authors' processing steps: Amplification from reference gene primers served as the basis for estimated nucleated cell counts. Sequencing used immunoSEQ multiplex PCR; TCRdb keeps in-frame clones, though not all of them. Clone size and the V and J calls come from that table; the DNA yielded D and trimming. The sample holds hundreds of thousands of clones, approximately 89% seen once. This TCR derives from a young woman with COVID-19, enrolled during active disease. Sequencing used peripheral blood. The rearrangement links TRBV7-9 to TRBJ2-5; possibly TRBD1 for D (6 bases). The DNA for the CDR3 is TGTGCCAGCAGCCCAAACAGGGCCAGCTTCCAAGAGACCCAGTACTTC. It codes for CASSPNRASFQETQYF.